This T cell receptor (beta chain) was obtained from a study of T-cell reconstitution after alpha-beta-depleted transplantation in children. This clonotype was recorded at least ten times. During its preparation, the TCRbeta library received unique molecular identifiers. Each CDR3 protein is one row after TCRdb ran MiXCR on the PCR reads. Found here are hundreds of thousands of distinct CDR3 sequences, roughly 10% of them singletons; the top ten hold less than 5%. The germline V gene encodes CDR1 SEHNR and CDR2 FQNEAQ (reference sequence). The V end lost 5 bases, the J end lost 7 bases, and 21 bases lay between the germline ends. This CDR3 is built from 16 residues.

The material was PBMCs from the stem cell graft donor, obtained from the stem cell graft. J is TRBJ2-1 and V is TRBV7-9, with a possible D match to TRBD1 (6 bases). The sequence derives from a human donor who donated a stem cell graft to a child with acute myeloid leukemia. The CDR3 is CASSREGWQGKNEQFF. CDR3 nucleotides: TGTGCCAGCAGCCGTGAGGGTTGGCAGGGGAAAAATGAGCAGTTCTTC.